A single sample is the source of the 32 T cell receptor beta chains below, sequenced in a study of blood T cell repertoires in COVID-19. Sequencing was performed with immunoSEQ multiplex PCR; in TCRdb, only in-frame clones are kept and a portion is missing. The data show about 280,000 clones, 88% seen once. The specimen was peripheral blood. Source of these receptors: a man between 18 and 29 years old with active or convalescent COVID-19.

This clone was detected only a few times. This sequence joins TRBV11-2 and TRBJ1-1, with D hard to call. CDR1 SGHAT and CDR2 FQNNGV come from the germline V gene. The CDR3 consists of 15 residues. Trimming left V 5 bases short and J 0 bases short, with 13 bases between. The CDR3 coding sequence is TGTGCCAGCAGCCCAGGCCCCGGCATGAACACTGAAGCTTTCTTT. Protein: CASSPGPGMNTEAFF.

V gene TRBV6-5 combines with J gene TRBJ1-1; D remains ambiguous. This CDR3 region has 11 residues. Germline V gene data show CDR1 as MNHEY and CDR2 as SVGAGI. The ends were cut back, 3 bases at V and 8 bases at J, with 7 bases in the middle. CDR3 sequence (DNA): TGTGCCAGCAGTTATAATAGAGAAGCTTTCTTT. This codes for CASSYNREAFF.

Written as DNA, the CDR3 is TGTGCCAGCAGCGTAGGGGGGACACCCACAGATACGCAGTATTTT. Translated: CASSVGGTPTDTQYF. The chain links TRBV9 to TRBJ2-3; maybe TRBD1 (6 bases). Deletions cut 0 bases from V and 2 bases from J, with 10 bases between. This CDR3 is 15 amino acids long. Germline V gene lookup returns CDR1 SGDLS and CDR2 YYNGEE.

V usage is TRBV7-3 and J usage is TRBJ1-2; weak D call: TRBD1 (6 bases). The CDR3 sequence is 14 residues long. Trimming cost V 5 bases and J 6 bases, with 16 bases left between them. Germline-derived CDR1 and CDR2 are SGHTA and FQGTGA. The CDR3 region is CASSPGPRGDGYTF. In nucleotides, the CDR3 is TGTGCCAGCAGCCCCGGGCCCAGGGGTGATGGCTACACCTTC. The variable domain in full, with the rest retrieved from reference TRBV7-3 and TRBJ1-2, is GAGVSQTPSNKVTEKGKYVELRCDPISGHTALYWYRQSLGQGPEFLIYFQGTGAADDSGLPNDRFFAVRPEGSVSTLKIQRTERGDSAVYLCASSPGPRGDGYTFGSGTRLTVV.

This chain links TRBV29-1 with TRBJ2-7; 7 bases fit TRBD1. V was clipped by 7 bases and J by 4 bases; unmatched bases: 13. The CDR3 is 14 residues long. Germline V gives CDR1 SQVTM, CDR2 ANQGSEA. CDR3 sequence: CSAAGGLIAYEQYF. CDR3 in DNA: TGCAGCGCCGCAGGGGGTTTGATAGCATACGAGCAGTACTTC.

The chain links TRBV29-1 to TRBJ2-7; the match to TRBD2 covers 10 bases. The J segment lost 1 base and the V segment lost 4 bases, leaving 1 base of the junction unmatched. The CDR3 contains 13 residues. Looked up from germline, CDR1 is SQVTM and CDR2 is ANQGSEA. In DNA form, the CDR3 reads TGCAGCGTTGTTAGCGGGGGGTCCTACGAGCAGTACTTC. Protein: CSVVSGGSYEQYF.

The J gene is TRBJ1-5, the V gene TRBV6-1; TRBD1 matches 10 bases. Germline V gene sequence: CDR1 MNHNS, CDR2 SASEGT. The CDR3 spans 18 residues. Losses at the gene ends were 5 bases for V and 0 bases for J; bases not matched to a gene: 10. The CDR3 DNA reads TGTGCCAGCAGTAAAGGGACAGGGGCCCTGTATAGCAATCAGCCCCAGCATTTT. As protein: CASSKGTGALYSNQPQHF.

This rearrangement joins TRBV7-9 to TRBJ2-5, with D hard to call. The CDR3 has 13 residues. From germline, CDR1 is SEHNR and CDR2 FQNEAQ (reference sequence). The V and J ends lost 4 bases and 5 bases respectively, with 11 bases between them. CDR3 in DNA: TGTGCCAGCAGCTATTTAGCTGATGAGACCCAGTACTTC. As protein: CASSYLADETQYF.

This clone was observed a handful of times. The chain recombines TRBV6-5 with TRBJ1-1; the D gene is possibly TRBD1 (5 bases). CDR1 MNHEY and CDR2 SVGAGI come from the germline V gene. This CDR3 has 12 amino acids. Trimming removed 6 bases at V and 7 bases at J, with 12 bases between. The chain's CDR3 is CASSSRQNEAFF. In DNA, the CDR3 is TGTGCCAGCAGCTCCAGACAGAATGAAGCTTTCTTT.

The DNA of the CDR3 is TGTGCCAGCAGTTCCCCGCAGACTGATAATTCACCCCTCCACTTT. Protein: CASSSPQTDNSPLHF. This chain joins TRBV6-5 and TRBJ1-6; D gene uncertain. Germline V gene sequence: CDR1 MNHEY, CDR2 SVGAGI. The V gene lost 4 bases and the J gene lost 5 bases, with 12 bases spanning the gap. This CDR3 has 15 amino acids.

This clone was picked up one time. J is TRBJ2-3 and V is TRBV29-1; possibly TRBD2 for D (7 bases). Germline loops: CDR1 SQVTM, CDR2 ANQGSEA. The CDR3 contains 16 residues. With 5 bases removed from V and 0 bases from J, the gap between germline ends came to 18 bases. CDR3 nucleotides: TGCAGCGTTCTGGCGGGGGCCCGATTAAGCACAGATACGCAGTATTTT. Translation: CSVLAGARLSTDTQYF.

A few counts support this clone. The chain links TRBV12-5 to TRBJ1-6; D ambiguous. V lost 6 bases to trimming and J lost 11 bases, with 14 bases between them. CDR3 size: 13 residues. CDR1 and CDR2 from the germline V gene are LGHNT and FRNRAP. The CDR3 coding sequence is TGTGCTAGTGGACTAGAATTTGGGCCACCCCTCCACTTT. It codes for CASGLEFGPPLHF.

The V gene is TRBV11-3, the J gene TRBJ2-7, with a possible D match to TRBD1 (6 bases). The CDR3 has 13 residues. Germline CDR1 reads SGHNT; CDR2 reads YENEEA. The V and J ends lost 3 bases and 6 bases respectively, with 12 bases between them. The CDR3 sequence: CASSLRGGVEQYF. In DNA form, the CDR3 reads TGTGCCAGCAGCTTGCGAGGGGGAGTCGAGCAGTACTTC.

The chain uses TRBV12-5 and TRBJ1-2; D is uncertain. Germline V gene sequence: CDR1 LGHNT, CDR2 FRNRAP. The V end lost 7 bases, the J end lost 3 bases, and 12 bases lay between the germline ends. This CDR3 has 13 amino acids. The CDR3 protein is CASAEAGDYGYTF. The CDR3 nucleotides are TGTGCTAGTGCCGAGGCGGGTGACTATGGCTACACCTTC. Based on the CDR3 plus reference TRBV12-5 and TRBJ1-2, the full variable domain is DARVTQTPRHKVTEMGQEVTMRCQPILGHNTVFWYRQTMMQGLELLAYFRNRAPLDDSGMPKDRFSAEMPDATLATLKIQPSEPRDSAVYFCASAEAGDYGYTFGSGTRLTVV.

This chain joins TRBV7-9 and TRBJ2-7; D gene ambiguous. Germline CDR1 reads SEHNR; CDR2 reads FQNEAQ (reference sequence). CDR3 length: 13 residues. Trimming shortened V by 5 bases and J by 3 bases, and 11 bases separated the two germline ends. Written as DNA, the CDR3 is TGTGCCAGCAGCCCGGCAGCGAACTACGAGCAGTACTTC. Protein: CASSPAANYEQYF.

The CDR3 protein is CASSVGGEKLFF. CDR3 coding DNA: TGTGCCAGTAGTGTAGGAGGTGAAAAACTGTTTTTT. J is TRBJ1-4 and V is TRBV19; D gene uncertain. This CDR3 comprises 12 residues. Looked up from germline, CDR1 is LNHDA and CDR2 is SQIVND (reference sequence). V was trimmed by 5 bases and J by 7 bases, leaving 8 bases between them.

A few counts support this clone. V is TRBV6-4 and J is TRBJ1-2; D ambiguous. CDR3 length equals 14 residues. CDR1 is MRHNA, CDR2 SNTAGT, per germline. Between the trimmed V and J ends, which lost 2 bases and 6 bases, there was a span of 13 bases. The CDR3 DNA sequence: TGTGCCAGCAGTGACGGGAGGAGCCTTGATGGCTACACCTTC. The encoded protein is CASSDGRSLDGYTF.

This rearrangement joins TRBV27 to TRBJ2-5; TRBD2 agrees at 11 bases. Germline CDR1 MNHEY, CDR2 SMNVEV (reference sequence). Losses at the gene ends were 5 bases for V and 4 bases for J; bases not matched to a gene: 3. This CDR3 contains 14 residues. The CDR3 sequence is CASSPGTSGETQYF. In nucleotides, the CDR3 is TGTGCCAGCAGTCCGGGGACTAGCGGAGAGACCCAGTACTTC.

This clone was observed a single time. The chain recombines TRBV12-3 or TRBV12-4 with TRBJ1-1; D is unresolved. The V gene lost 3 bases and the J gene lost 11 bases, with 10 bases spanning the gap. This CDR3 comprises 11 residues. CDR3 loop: CASSLGMIAFF. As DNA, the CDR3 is TGTGCCAGCAGTTTGGGCATGATCGCTTTCTTT.

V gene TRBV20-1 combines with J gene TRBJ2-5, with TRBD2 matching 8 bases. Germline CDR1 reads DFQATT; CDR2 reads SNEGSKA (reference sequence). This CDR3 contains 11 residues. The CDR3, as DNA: TGCAGCGGGGGGGCCTCAGAGACCCAGTACTTC. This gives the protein CSGGASETQYF.

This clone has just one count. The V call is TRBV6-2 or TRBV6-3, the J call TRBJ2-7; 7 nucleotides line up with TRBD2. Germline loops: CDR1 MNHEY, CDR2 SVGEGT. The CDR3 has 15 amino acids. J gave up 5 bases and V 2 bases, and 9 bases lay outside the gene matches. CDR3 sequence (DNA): TGTGCCAGCAGTTACCGTCGGGGAGGGATCGACGAGCAGTACTTC. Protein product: CASSYRRGGIDEQYF.

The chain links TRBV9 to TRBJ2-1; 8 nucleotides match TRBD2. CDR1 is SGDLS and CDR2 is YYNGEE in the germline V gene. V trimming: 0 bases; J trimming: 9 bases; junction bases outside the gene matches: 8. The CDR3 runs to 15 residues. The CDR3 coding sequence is TGTGCCAGCAGCGTAGGGGGACTAGACCAGCCTGAGCAGTTCTTC. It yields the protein CASSVGGLDQPEQFF.

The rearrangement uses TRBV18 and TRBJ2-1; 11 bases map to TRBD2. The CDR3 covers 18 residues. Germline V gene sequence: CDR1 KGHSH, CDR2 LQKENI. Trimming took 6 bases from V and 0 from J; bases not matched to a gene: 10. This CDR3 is CASSKTSGAQSSYNEQFF. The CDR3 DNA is TGTGCCAGCTCGAAGACTAGCGGGGCGCAGAGCTCCTACAATGAGCAGTTCTTC.

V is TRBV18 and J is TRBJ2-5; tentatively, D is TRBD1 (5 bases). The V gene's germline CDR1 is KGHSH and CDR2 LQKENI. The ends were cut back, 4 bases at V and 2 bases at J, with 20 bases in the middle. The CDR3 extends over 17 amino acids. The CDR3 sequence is CASSLTGPATNQETQYF. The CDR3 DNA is TGTGCCAGCTCACTCACAGGACCAGCAACAAATCAAGAGACCCAGTACTTC. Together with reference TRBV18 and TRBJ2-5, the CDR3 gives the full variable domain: NAGVMQNPRHLVRRRGQEARLRCSPMKGHSHVYWYRQLPEEGLKFMVYLQKENIIDESGMPKERFSAEFPKEGPSILRIQQVVRGDSAAYFCASSLTGPATNQETQYFGPGTRLLVL.

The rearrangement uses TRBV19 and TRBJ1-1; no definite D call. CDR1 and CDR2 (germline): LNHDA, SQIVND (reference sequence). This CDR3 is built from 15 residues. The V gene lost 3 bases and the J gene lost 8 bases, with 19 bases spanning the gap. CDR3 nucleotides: TGTGCCAGTAGTATTACGGGATCCAACGCCGGAGAAGCTTTCTTT. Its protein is CASSITGSNAGEAFF.

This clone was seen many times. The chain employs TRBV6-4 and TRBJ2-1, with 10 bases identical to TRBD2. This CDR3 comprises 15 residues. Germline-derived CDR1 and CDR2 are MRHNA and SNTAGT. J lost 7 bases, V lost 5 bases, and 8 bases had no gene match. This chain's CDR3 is CASSPAGGAENEQFF. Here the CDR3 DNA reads TGTGCCAGCAGTCCAGCGGGGGGGGCCGAAAATGAGCAGTTCTTC.

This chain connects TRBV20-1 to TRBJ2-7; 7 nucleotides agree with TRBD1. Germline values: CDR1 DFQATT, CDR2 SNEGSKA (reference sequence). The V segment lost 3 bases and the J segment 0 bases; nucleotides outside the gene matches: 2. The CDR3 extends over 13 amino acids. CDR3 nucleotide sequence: TGCAGTGCTAGTGGGGACAGCTCCTACGAGCAGTACTTC. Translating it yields CSASGDSSYEQYF.

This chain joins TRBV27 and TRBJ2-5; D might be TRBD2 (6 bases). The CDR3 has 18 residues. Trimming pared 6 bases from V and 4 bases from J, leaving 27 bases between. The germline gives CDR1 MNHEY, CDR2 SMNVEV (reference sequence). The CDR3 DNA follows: TGTGCCAGCAGAAATCTCGGTTCGGGGGTTCGATTACGAGAGACCCAGTACTTC. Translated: CASRNLGSGVRLRETQYF.

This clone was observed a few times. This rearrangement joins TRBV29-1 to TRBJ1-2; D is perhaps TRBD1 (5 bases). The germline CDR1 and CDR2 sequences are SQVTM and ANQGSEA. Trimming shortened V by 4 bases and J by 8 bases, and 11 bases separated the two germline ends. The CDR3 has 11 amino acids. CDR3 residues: CSVVGEGGYTF. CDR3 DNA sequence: TGCAGCGTTGTGGGGGAGGGCGGCTACACCTTC. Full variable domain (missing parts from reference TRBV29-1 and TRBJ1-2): SAVISQKPSRDICQRGTSLTIQCQVDSQVTMMFWYRQQPGQSLTLIATANQGSEATYESGFVIDKFPISRPNLTFSTLTVSNMSPEDSSIYLCSVVGEGGYTFGSGTRLTVV.

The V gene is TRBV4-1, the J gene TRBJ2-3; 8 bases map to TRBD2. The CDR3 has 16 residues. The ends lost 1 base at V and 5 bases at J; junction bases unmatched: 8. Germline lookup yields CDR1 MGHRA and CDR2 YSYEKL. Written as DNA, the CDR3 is TGCGCCAGCAGCCAAGCCGGACTAGCCGGTCTAGATACGCAGTATTTT. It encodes CASSQAGLAGLDTQYF.

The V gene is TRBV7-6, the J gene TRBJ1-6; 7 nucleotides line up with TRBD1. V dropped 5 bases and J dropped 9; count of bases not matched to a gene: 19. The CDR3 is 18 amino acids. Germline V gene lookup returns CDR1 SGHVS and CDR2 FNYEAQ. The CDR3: CASSQQHPGQRLVSPLHF. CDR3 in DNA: TGTGCCAGCAGCCAACAACATCCGGGACAGAGGCTTGTTTCACCCCTCCACTTT.

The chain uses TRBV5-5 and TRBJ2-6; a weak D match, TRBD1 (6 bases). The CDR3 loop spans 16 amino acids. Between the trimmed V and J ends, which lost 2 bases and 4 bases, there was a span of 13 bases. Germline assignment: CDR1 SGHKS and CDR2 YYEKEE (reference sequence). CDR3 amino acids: CASSFDQGTGANVLTF. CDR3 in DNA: TGTGCCAGCAGCTTCGACCAGGGGACGGGGGCCAACGTCCTGACTTTC.